This T cell receptor (beta chain) stems from a study of regulatory T cells in long-lasting Graves disease. Libraries of TCR beta came from iRepertoire HTBI primers plus Arm-PCR of CDR3 regions. TCRdb re-analysed the multiplex PCR reads in MiXCR, keeping a single row per CDR3 protein. This table has roughly 380,000 distinct CDR3 sequences, about a sixth appearing once. Time point reported: newly diagnosed GD, antithyroid drugs for less than 3 months. The TCR library used RNA extracted from PBMCs. Patients came from an endocrinology department in Xi'an, China. This clonotype was counted ten times or more. The CDR3 runs to 13 residues. Germline CDR1 reads SQVTM; CDR2 reads ANQGSEA. Trimming took 7 bases from V and 0 from J; bases not matched to a gene: 6.

Sequencing was performed on peripheral blood mononuclear cells (PBMCs), taken at new diagnosis, from a patient treated with antithyroid drugs. V is TRBV29-1 and J is TRBJ2-7, with 7 bases that match TRBD1. The sequence came from a female donor with Graves disease. The CDR3 region is CSAEGASSYEQYF. DNA of the CDR3: TGCAGCGCCGAGGGGGCGAGCTCCTACGAGCAGTACTTC.